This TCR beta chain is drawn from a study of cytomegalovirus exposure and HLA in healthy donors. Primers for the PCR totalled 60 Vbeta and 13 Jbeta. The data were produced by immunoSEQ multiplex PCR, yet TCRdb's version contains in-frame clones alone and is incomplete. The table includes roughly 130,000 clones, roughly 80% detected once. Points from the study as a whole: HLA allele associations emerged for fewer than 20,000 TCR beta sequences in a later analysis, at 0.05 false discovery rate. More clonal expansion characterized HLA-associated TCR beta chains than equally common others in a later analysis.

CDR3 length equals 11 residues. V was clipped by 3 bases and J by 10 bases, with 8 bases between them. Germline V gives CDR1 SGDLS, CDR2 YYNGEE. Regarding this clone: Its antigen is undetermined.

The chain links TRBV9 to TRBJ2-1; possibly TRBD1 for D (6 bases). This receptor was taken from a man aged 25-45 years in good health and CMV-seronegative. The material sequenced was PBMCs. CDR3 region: CASSGGTEQFF. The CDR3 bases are TGTGCCAGCAGCGGAGGGACAGAGCAGTTCTTC.